The sequence of this T cell receptor beta chain was determined in a study of blood T cell repertoires in COVID-19. Overall study context: There were acute and convalescent COVID-19 samples, and they came from the United States, Italy and Spain. Sample material is recorded as cDNA or gDNA derived from T cells, B-cell-depleted T cells, or PBMCs.

This clone appeared once. Germline lookup yields CDR1 SEHNR and CDR2 FQNEAQ (reference sequence). V lost 7 bases, J lost 1 base, and 12 bases stayed unmatched. The CDR3 sequence is 17 residues long. Per the study methods: Quantification of nucleated cells was approximated via reference gene primer amplification. The protocol was immunoSEQ multiplex PCR, while the TCRdb copy is restricted to in-frame clones and leaves out a portion. That table is the source of V, J and clone size, and D and trimming were worked out from the DNA. The sample includes over 150,000 clones, about 82% seen only once; the top ten take roughly 7%.

The TCR sequence derives from a man aged 50 or older with active or convalescent COVID-19. The specimen was peripheral blood. J is TRBJ1-1 and V is TRBV7-9; 10 bases agree with TRBD1. CDR3 in amino acids: CASTGDRGRAGNTEAFF. In nucleotides, the CDR3 is TGTGCCAGCACGGGAGACAGGGGGCGGGCTGGGAACACTGAAGCTTTCTTT.